This T cell receptor beta chain was profiled in a study of response to subunit inactivated influenza vaccine. This clonotype showed up just a few times. V lost 4 bases and J lost 0, with 17 bases in between. Germline values: CDR1 SGDLS, CDR2 YYNGEE. There are 17 residues in the CDR3. TCRdb fed the RT-PCR reads into MiXCR, producing one record per CDR3 protein. The sample includes about 570,000 distinct CDR3 sequences, roughly 12% of them seen just once. The same sample was also used in a study of T cells expressing NK-cell markers. That study adds: TCR beta cDNA was generated via 5'RACE template switching incorporating UMIs. Out of eight donors sequenced, seven tested HCMV-seropositive and the remaining one seronegative. Dominant NKG2C+ clonotypes were found to form about 1.0-7.5% of CD8+ T cells in over five donors. Whether the expanded NKG2C+ T cell clones recognized HCMV remained unclear.

This receptor was taken from a man aged 50 to 59 who received an inactivated influenza vaccine. The chain couples TRBV9 to TRBJ2-4; D remains unclear. Sequenced here: PBMCs from blood, sampled on the day of vaccination. The CDR3 is CASSPSPTRLAKNIQYF. DNA of the CDR3: TGTGCCAGCAGCCCCTCCCCGACACGCTTAGCCAAAAACATTCAGTACTTC.